This T cell receptor (beta chain) was captured in a study of blood T cell repertoires in COVID-19 (dated by TCRdb to the early 2020s). In terms of the full investigation: The collaborator samples originated in the United States, Italy and Spain and spanned the acute and convalescent phases of COVID-19. Nearly every sample came with metadata listing a de-identified subject ID, COVID-19 status, age in years and sex. The repertoires were released in a freely available public database meant as a resource for research on the immune response to SARS-CoV-2. HLA class I and class II types, where available, came from metadata supplied by the sample provider rather than from assay-based typing. The material from the prospective study consisted of cDNA or gDNA derived from T cells, B-cell-depleted T cells, or PBMCs. Subjects who had been exposed to COVID-19, were actively infected with it, or had recovered from it provided the deeply sampled blood TCRbeta repertoires that made up the dataset. Samples came from the ongoing ImmuneRACE study (first 160 participants) plus 1,254 subjects from 6 global collaborators. General study outcomes and caveats: How much clinical and demographic metadata was included differed by source and by participant, and the metadata was provided uncurated.

Participants in the prospective study were aged 18 to 89 years, lived in more than 20 United States geographic areas, and enrolled through a virtual design. In the prospective study, participants were assigned to cohorts based on the clinical history participants reported in a screening survey and a study questionnaire. Recovered participants in ImmuneRACE Cohort 3 were defined as having two consecutive negative NP/OP PCR tests, clearance from a healthcare professional, or resolution of symptoms. Mobile phlebotomists in the prospective study collected whole blood, serum and a nasopharyngeal or oropharyngeal swab from every participant. Participants in the prospective study had the option to provide additional blood draws and questionnaires over a 2-month period. Before DNA extraction, blood samples from the prospective study were shipped at room temperature or frozen. Details on this clone: Which antigen it targets is not known. Per-base quality was not reported, and no clone a single base away is much larger than it.

TCRbeta CDR3 regions were amplified from genomic DNA by means of the immunoSEQ Assay, a bias-controlled multiplex PCR. The original pipeline was this. Within the assay, amplification of reference gene primers was used to estimate how many nucleated cells each sample contained. To quantify the absolute abundance of each unique TCRbeta CDR3 rearrangement, sequence reads were collapsed and filtered. For each sample, productive Simpson clonality was calculated by taking the square root of Simpson's diversity index across productive rearrangements. Imported from immuneACCESS, the table was reduced by TCRdb to in-frame sequences with V and J called. These copies leave out some clones; in studies compared against another copy, an unresolved V gene accounts for under half, and the cause of the remainder is not known. V, J and clone size are taken as reported in that table, and D and trimming were inferred from the DNA itself. This sample lists roughly 310,000 clones; about 92% were detected once. 2% to 3% of the sample belongs to the ten largest clones.

Counted from cysteine to phenylalanine, this CDR3 has 14 amino acids. This entry keeps only the CDR3 DNA: 42 bases, framed from base 1. Based on the germline V gene, the CDR1 and CDR2 sequences are SGHTA and FQGTGA. Trimming costs V 0 bases and J 1 base, and their ends lie 5 bases apart. This receptor chain uses TRBV7-3 and TRBJ2-3, with an unclear D gene assignment. Sequenced input: PBMCs or T cells enriched from blood (not recorded which). This clonotype originated in a man in his sixties who had recovered from COVID-19. The DNA sequence reads TGTGCCAGCAGCTTAACGGCTGGCACAGATACGCAGTATTTT. This translates into CASSLTAGTDTQYF.